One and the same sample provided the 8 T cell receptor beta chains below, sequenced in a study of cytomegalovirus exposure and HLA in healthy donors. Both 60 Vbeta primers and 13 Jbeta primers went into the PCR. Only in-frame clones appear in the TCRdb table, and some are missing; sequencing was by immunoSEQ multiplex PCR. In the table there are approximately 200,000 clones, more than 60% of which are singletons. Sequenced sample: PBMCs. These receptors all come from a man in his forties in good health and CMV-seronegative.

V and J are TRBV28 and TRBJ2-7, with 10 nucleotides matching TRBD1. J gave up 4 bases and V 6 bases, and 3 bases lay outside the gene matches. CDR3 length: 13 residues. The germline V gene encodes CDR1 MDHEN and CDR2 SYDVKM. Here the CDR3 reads CASRRTGGYEQYF. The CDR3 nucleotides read TGTGCCAGCAGGAGGACAGGGGGATACGAGCAGTACTTC.

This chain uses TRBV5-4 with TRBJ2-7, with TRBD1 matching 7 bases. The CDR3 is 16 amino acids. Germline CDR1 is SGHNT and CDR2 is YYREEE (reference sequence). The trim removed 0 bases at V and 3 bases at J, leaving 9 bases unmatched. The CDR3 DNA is TGTGCCAGCAGCTTGGGAGGGGAAGGGGGCATCTACGAGCAGTACTTC. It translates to CASSLGGEGGIYEQYF. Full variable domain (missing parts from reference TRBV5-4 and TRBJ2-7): ETGVTQSPTHLIKTRGQQVTLRCSSQSGHNTVSWYQQALGQGPQFIFQYYREEENGRGNFPPRFSGLQFPNYSSELNVNALELDDSALYLCASSLGGEGGIYEQYFGPGTRLTVT.

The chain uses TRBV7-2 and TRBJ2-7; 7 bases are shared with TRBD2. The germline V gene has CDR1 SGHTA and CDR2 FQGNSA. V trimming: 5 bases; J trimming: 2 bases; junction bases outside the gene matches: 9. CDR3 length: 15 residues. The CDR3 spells CASSPILAETYEQYF. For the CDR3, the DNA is TGTGCCAGCAGCCCGATCCTAGCGGAAACCTACGAGCAGTACTTC. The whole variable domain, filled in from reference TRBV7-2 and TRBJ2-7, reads GAGVSQSPSNKVTEKGKDVELRCDPISGHTALYWYRQSLGQGLEFLIYFQGNSAPDKSGLPSDRFSAERTGGSVSTLTIQRTQQEDSAVYLCASSPILAETYEQYFGPGTRLTVT.

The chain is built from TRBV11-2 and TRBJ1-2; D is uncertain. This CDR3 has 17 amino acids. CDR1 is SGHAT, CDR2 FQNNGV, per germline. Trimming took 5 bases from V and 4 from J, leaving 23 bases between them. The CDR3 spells CASSPGFFHLSTYGYTF. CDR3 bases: TGTGCCAGCAGCCCAGGTTTTTTTCACCTCAGCACCTATGGCTACACCTTC.

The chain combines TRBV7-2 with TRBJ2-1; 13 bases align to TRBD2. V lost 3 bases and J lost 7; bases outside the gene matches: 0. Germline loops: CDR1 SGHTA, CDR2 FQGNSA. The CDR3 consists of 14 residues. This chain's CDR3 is CASSLGLAGNEQFF. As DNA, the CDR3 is TGTGCCAGCAGCTTGGGACTAGCGGGGAATGAGCAGTTCTTC.

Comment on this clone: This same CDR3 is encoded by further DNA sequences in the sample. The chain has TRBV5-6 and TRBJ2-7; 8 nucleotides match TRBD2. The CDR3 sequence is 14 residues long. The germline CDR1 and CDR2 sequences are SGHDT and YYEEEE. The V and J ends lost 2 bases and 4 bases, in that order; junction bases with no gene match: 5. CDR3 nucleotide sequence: TGTGCCAGCAGCTTAGGTACGGGGGGGTACGAGCAGTACTTC. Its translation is CASSLGTGGYEQYF.

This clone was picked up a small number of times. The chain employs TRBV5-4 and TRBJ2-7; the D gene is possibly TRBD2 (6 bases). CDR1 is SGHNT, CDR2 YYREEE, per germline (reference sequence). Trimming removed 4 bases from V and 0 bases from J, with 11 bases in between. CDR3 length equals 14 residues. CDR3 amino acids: CASSTGLSSYEQYF. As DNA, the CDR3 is TGTGCCAGCAGCACGGGACTCTCCTCCTACGAGCAGTACTTC.

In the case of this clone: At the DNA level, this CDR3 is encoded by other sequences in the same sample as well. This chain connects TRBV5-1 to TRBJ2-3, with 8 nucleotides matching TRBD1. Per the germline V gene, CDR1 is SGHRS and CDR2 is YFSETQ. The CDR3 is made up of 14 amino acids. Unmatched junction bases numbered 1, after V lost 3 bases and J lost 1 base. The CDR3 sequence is CASSSGQGTDTQYF. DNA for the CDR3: TGCGCCAGCAGCTCGGGACAGGGCACAGATACGCAGTATTTT.